The sequence of this T cell receptor beta chain was determined in a study of blood T cells in healthy people across ages. Overall study findings and caveats: Possibly confounding the expanded clonotype changes was the fact that donor CMV status was unknown. What prevented conclusive comparison of naive and antigen-experienced cells was that PBMCs were unsorted.

This CDR3 spans 15 amino acids. CDR1 MNHNY and CDR2 SVGAGI come from the germline V gene (reference sequence). The V and J ends lost 1 base and 3 bases respectively, with 13 bases between them. Alongside a J-beta primer mix, a sample-barcoded 5' primer served in a second PCR lasting roughly 6 to 12 cycles. MiXCR was run by TCRdb on the 5' RACE reads, yielding one entry per CDR3 protein. This sample has around 1,500,000 distinct CDR3 sequences, with approximately 30% found just once. On this clonotype: Its matching antigen is unknown.

Donors ranged from about 6 to 90 years old and were healthy Caucasians in Russia. Approximately 9.6 milliliters of peripheral blood were drawn from each donor into EDTA-treated tubes. This receptor was identified in a woman younger than 45 in good health. This rearrangement joins TRBV6-6 to TRBJ2-7, with D perhaps assigned TRBD1 or TRBD2 (6 bases each). Sequencing was carried out using blood. The CDR3 DNA reads as TGTGCCAGCAGTTACTGGAGTGGAGGGGGCTACGAGCAGTACTTC. Its protein is CASSYWSGGGYEQYF.